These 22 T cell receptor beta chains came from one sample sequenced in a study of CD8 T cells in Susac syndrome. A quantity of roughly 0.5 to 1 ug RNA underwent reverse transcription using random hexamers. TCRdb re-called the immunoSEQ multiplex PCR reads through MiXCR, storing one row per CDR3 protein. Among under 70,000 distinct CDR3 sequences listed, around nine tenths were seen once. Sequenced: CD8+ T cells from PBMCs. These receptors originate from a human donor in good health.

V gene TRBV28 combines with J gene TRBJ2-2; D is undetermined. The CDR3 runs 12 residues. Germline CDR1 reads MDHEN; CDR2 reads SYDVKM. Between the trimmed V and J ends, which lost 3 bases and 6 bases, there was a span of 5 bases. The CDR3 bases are TGTGCCAGCAGTTTGTCGGCCGGGGAGCTGTTTTTT. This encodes CASSLSAGELFF.

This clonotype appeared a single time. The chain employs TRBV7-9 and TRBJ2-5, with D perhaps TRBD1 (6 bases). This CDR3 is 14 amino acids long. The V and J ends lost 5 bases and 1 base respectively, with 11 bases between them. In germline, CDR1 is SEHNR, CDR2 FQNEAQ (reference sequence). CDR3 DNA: TGTGCCAGCAGCCCCGACAGGAGCCAAGAGACCCAGTACTTC. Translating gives CASSPDRSQETQYF.

CDR3 sequence reads: CASSEAPRGGWIRETQYF. DNA for the CDR3: TGTGCCAGCAGTGAAGCGCCTCGGGGGGGCTGGATTAGAGAGACCCAGTACTTC. This sequence joins TRBV6-1 and TRBJ2-5; 8 bases are shared with TRBD2. J was trimmed by 4 bases and V by 0 bases; bases with no gene match: 13. The CDR3 sequence is 18 residues long. The germline gives CDR1 MNHNS, CDR2 SASEGT.

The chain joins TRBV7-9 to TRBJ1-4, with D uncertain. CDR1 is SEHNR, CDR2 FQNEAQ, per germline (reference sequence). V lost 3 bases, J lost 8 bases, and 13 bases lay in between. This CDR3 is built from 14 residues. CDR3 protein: CASSFWEEEEKLFF. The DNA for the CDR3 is TGTGCCAGCAGCTTCTGGGAAGAAGAAGAAAAACTGTTTTTT.

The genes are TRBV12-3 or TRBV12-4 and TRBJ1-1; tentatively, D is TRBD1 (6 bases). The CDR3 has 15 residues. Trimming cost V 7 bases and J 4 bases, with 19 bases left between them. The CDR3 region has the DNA TGTGCCAGCAACCAAGAGGGGGGGAGGGGCACTGAAGCTTTCTTT. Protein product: CASNQEGGRGTEAFF.

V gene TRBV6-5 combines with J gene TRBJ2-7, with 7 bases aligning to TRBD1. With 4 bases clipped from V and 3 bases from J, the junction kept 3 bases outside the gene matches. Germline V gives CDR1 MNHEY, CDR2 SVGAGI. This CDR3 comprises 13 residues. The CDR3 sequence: CASSWGTDYEQYF. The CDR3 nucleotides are TGTGCCAGCAGTTGGGGGACAGACTACGAGCAGTACTTC.

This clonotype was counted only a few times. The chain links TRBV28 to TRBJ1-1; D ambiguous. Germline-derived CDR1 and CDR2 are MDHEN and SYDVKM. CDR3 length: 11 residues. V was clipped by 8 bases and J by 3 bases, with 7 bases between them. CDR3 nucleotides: TGTGCCAGCGTTAGGTACACTGAAGCTTTCTTT. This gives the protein CASVRYTEAFF.

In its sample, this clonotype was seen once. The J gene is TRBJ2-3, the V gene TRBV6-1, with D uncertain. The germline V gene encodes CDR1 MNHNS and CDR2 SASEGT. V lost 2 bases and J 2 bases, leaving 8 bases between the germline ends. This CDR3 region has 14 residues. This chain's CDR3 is CASSEITDTDTQYF. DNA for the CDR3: TGTGCCAGCAGTGAAATAACAGACACAGATACGCAGTATTTT.

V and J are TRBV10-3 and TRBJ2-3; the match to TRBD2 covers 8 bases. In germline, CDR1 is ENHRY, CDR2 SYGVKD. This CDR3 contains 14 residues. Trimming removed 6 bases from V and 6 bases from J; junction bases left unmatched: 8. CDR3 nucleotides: TGTGCCATCAGCGGGGGGGGCCCGGGCGATACGCAGTATTTT. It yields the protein CAISGGGPGDTQYF.

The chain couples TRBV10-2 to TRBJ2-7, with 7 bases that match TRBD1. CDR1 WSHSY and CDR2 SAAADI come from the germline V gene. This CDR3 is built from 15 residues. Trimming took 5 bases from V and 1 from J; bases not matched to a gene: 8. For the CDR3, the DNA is TGCGCCAGCAGTAAAGGGGGCTCCCTGTCCTACGAGCAGTACTTC. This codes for CASSKGGSLSYEQYF.

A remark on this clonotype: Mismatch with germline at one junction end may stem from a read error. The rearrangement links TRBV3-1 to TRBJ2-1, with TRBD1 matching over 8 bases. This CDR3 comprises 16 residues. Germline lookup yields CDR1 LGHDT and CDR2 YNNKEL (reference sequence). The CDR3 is CASSKESTGGWDEQFF. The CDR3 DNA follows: TGTGCCAGCAGCAAAGAGAGTACAGGGGGATGGGATGAGCAGTTCTTC.

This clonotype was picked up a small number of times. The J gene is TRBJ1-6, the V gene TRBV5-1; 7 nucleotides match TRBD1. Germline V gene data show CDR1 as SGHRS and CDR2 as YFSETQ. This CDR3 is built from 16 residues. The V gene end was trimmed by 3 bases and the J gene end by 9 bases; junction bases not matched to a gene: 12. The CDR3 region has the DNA TGCGCCAGCAGCTCCCGTATGTGGACAGGAGTTTCACCCCTCCACTTT. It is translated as CASSSRMWTGVSPLHF.

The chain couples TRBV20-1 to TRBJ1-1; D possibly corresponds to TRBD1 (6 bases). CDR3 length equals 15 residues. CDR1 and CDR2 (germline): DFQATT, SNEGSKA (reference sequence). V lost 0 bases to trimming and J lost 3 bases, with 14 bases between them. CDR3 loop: CSARDRRGADTEAFF. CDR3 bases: TGCAGTGCTAGAGATCGAAGGGGGGCGGACACTGAAGCTTTCTTT.

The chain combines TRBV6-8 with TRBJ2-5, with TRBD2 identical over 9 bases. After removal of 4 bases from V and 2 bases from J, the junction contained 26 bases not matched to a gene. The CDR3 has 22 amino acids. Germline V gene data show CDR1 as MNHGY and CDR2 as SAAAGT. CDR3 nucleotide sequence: TGTGCCAGCAGTTCCCGTGGCCGGCGAAAGGGACTAGCCCCCGGGGGACAAGAGACCCAGTACTTC. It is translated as CASSSRGRRKGLAPGGQETQYF.

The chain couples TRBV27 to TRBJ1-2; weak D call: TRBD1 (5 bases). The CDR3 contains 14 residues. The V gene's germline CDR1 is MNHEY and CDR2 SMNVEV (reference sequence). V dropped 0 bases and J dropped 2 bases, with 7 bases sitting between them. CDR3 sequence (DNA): TGTGCCAGCAGTTTATCGGGGACGAACTATGGCTACACCTTC. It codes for CASSLSGTNYGYTF.

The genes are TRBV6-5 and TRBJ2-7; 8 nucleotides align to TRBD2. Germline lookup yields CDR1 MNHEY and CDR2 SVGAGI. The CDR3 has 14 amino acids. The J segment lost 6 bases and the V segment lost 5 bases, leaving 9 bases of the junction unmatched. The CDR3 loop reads CASSPSGGPTEQYF. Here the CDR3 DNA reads TGTGCCAGCAGTCCCTCGGGGGGGCCGACCGAGCAGTACTTC.

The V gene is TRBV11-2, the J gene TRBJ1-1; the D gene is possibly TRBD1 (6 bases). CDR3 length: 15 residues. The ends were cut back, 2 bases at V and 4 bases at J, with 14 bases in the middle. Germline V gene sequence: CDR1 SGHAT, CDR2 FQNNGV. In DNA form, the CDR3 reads TGTGCCAGCAGCTTACTACAGGGAGGGATCACTGAAGCTTTCTTT. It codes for CASSLLQGGITEAFF.

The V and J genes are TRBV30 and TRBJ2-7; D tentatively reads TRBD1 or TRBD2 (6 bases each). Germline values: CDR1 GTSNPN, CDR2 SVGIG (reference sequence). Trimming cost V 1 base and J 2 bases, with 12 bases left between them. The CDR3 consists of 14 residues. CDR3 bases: TGTGCCTGGAGTGGCCCTCGGGGGCCCTACGAGCAGTACTTC. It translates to CAWSGPRGPYEQYF.

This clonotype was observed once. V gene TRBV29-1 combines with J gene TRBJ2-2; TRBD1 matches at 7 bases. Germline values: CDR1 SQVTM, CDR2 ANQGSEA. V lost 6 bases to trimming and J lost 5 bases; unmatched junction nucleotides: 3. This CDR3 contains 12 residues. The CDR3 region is CSVEQGTGELFF. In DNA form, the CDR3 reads TGCAGCGTGGAACAGGGGACCGGGGAGCTGTTTTTT.

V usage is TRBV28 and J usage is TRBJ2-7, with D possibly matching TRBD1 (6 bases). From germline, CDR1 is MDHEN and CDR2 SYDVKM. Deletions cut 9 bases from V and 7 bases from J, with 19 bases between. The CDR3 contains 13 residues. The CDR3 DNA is TGTGCCAGGACAGGAGATTTCGTACCTGAGCAGTACTTC. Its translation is CARTGDFVPEQYF.

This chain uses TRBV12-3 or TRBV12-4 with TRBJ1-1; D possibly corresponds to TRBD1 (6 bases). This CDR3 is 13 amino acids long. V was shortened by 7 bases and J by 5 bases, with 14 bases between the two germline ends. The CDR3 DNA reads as TGTGCCAGCACCCGGACAGACGGTACTGAAGCTTTCTTT. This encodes CASTRTDGTEAFF.

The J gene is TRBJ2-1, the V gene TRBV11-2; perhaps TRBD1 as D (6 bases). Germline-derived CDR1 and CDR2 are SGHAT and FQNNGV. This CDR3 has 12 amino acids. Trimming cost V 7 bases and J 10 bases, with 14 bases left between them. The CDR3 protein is CASTGDPREQFF. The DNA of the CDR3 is TGTGCCAGCACAGGGGACCCTCGGGAGCAGTTCTTC.